These 26 T cell receptor beta chains share one sample of origin, sequenced in a study of technical replicates of blood from several donors. Sequencing was performed with immunoSEQ multiplex PCR; in TCRdb, only in-frame clones are kept and a portion is missing. This table holds almost 90,000 clones, roughly 94% found once. Sequencing used T cells isolated from PBMCs. All receptors derive from a human donor in good health.

This chain links TRBV5-1 with TRBJ2-1; D is possibly TRBD2 (6 bases). The CDR3 extends over 15 amino acids. Germline V gives CDR1 SGHRS, CDR2 YFSETQ. V was trimmed by 4 bases and J by 1 base, leaving 12 bases between them. The CDR3 coding sequence is TGCGCCAGCAGCCCCCTTGCGGGATCCTACAATGAGCAGTTCTTC. This codes for CASSPLAGSYNEQFF.

This sequence joins TRBV6-5 and TRBJ1-1; D uncertain. V dropped 3 bases and J dropped 3 bases, with 8 bases sitting between them. CDR3 length equals 13 residues. In germline, CDR1 is MNHEY, CDR2 SVGAGI. The CDR3 is CASSYSTYTEAFF. In nucleotides, the CDR3 is TGTGCCAGCAGTTATTCTACCTACACTGAAGCTTTCTTT.

This chain joins TRBV5-1 and TRBJ2-5, with TRBD2 identical over 12 bases. Looked up from germline, CDR1 is SGHRS and CDR2 is YFSETQ. V trimming: 0 bases; J trimming: 1 base; junction bases outside the gene matches: 1. The CDR3 is 16 residues long. As DNA, the CDR3 is TGCGCCAGCAGCTTGGCACTAGCGGGAGGCCAAGAGACCCAGTACTTC. Protein product: CASSLALAGGQETQYF.

The chain has TRBV10-3 and TRBJ1-3, with D uncertain. Trimming left V 4 bases short and J 4 bases short, with 8 bases between. CDR3 length: 13 amino acids. CDR1 is ENHRY, CDR2 SYGVKD, per germline. The CDR3 spells CAISGGSGNTIYF. In nucleotides, the CDR3 is TGTGCCATCAGTGGCGGCTCGGGAAACACCATATATTTT.

The J gene is TRBJ2-7, the V gene TRBV7-2, with D maybe TRBD2 (6 bases). This CDR3 spans 14 amino acids. Deletions cut 0 bases from V and 1 base from J, with 7 bases between. Per germline, CDR1 SGHTA and CDR2 FQGNSA. Written as DNA, the CDR3 is TGTGCCAGCAGCTTAGCGGCGGGGTCCTACGAGCAGTACTTC. It encodes CASSLAAGSYEQYF.

The CDR3 coding sequence is TGTGCCAGCAGTTATCTAGGGGGATCCAACGAGCAGTACTTC. Its protein product is CASSYLGGSNEQYF. The chain joins TRBV6-5 to TRBJ2-7; tentatively, D is TRBD1 (6 bases). The germline gives CDR1 MNHEY, CDR2 SVGAGI. The CDR3 length is 14 residues. V shed 3 bases and J shed 5 bases, with 14 bases lying between them.

The gene calls are TRBV4-1 and TRBJ2-1; maybe TRBD2 (6 bases). Trimming removed 1 base at V and 6 bases at J, with 10 bases between. In germline, CDR1 is MGHRA, CDR2 YSYEKL. CDR3 length equals 14 residues. In nucleotides, the CDR3 is TGCGCCAGCAGCCAAGTCGGGGGATCCAATGAGCAGTTCTTC. Translation gives CASSQVGGSNEQFF.

This clone was detected a few times. The chain is built from TRBV28 and TRBJ1-2; tentatively, D is TRBD1 (5 bases). CDR3 length: 14 residues. V was shortened by 6 bases and J by 4 bases, with 15 bases between the two germline ends. CDR1 is MDHEN, CDR2 SYDVKM, per germline. DNA for the CDR3: TGTGCCAGCAGGGGGCCCGGCGGGATCTATGGCTACACCTTC. This encodes CASRGPGGIYGYTF.

The gene calls are TRBV27 and TRBJ2-1; the match to TRBD1 covers 7 bases. V was pared by 6 bases and J by 0 bases, with 2 bases of the junction left unmatched. The CDR3 extends over 14 amino acids. Looked up from germline, CDR1 is MNHEY and CDR2 is SMNVEV (reference sequence). CDR3 protein: CASRQGSSYNEQFF. The CDR3 DNA reads as TGTGCCAGCAGACAGGGGAGCTCCTACAATGAGCAGTTCTTC.

This chain links TRBV29-1 with TRBJ2-7, with D unclear. This CDR3 has 12 amino acids. Trimming removed 6 bases at V and 2 bases at J, with 11 bases between. Germline lookup yields CDR1 SQVTM and CDR2 ANQGSEA. The CDR3 DNA reads as TGCAGCGTCCCCTCGGGTGCCTACGAGCAGTACTTC. Translating gives CSVPSGAYEQYF.

In this sample, this clone turned up once. The chain recombines TRBV13 with TRBJ1-3; 9 bases are shared with TRBD1. The CDR3 is 16 amino acids. The germline V gene has CDR1 PRHDT and CDR2 FYEKMQ (reference sequence). The trim removed 1 base at V and 4 bases at J, leaving 5 bases unmatched. The CDR3 bases are TGTGCCAGCAGCTTAGAGGGACAGGGATACGGAAACACCATATATTTT. As protein: CASSLEGQGYGNTIYF.

This clone has only one observation. The chain has TRBV19 and TRBJ1-1, with 11 bases lining up with TRBD1. CDR1 LNHDA and CDR2 SQIVND come from the germline V gene (reference sequence). This CDR3 is built from 16 residues. With 5 bases clipped from V and 5 bases from J, the junction kept 10 bases outside the gene matches. The DNA of the CDR3 is TGTGCCAGTAGTTTATGGCGGACAGGGGGCTGGACTGAAGCTTTCTTT. The encoded protein is CASSLWRTGGWTEAFF.

This rearrangement joins TRBV9 to TRBJ2-7; D might be TRBD1 (5 bases). Germline V gene sequence: CDR1 SGDLS, CDR2 YYNGEE. This CDR3 is 14 amino acids long. Deletions cut 1 base from V and 3 bases from J, with 11 bases between. CDR3: CASSVKGFDYEQYF. DNA for the CDR3: TGTGCCAGCAGCGTAAAGGGGTTTGACTACGAGCAGTACTTC.

J is TRBJ2-1 and V is TRBV7-2; D remains unclear. This CDR3 is built from 15 residues. Trimming removed 1 base from V and 6 bases from J, with 13 bases in between. Germline V CDR1 and CDR2: SGHTA, FQGNSA. The CDR3 here is CASSLVFTTLNEQFF. The CDR3 DNA sequence: TGTGCCAGCAGCTTAGTGTTTACTACCCTCAATGAGCAGTTCTTC.

This sequence joins TRBV6-6 and TRBJ2-7, with a possible D match to TRBD2 (6 bases). V was pared by 7 bases and J by 3 bases, with 16 bases between. CDR1 is MNHNY, CDR2 SVGAGI, per germline (reference sequence). The CDR3 extends over 14 amino acids. The CDR3 DNA reads as TGTGCCAGCACGTCCCTCGGGGGAAGCTACGAGCAGTACTTC. This gives the protein CASTSLGGSYEQYF.

The count of this clone is one. The chain employs TRBV5-6 and TRBJ2-7; 8 nucleotides line up with TRBD2. Germline V gene lookup returns CDR1 SGHDT and CDR2 YYEEEE. The CDR3 is 15 residues long. With 6 bases clipped from V and 4 bases from J, the junction kept 12 bases outside the gene matches. The CDR3 region has the DNA TGTGCCAGCATAGCTAGCGGGTGGACGAATTACGAGCAGTACTTC. Residues: CASIASGWTNYEQYF.

The J gene is TRBJ2-7, the V gene TRBV6-1, with D possibly matching TRBD1 (5 bases). The germline CDR1 and CDR2 sequences are MNHNS and SASEGT. Trimming removed 1 base from V and 2 bases from J, with 9 bases in between. The CDR3 is 14 residues long. The CDR3 sequence: CASSEGTYPYEQYF. The CDR3 DNA is TGTGCCAGCAGTGAAGGGACATATCCCTACGAGCAGTACTTC.

The rearrangement joins TRBV11-3 to TRBJ1-2, with D perhaps matching TRBD1 (6 bases). Looked up from germline, CDR1 is SGHNT and CDR2 is YENEEA. The V end lost 10 bases, the J end lost 8 bases, and 29 bases lay between the germline ends. The CDR3 covers 16 residues. CDR3 nucleotides: TGTGCCACACAATTGACAGGATTGGGGATAAAGGAAGGCTACACCTTC. This gives the protein CATQLTGLGIKEGYTF.

The chain recombines TRBV29-1 with TRBJ1-2; TRBD1 might be the D (6 bases). The CDR3 has 19 amino acids. Germline V lookup: CDR1 SQVTM, CDR2 ANQGSEA. V lost 7 bases and J 3 bases, leaving 33 bases between the germline ends. The CDR3: CSASGVPQEQRGFDYGYTF. The CDR3 DNA follows: TGCAGCGCCTCAGGAGTACCTCAAGAACAGAGGGGGTTCGACTATGGCTACACCTTC.

The chain carries TRBV5-6 and TRBJ1-2; D ambiguous. CDR1 SGHDT and CDR2 YYEEEE come from the germline V gene. This CDR3 is built from 16 residues. The V end was cut by 1 base, the J end by 4 bases, with 17 bases between. The chain's CDR3 is CASSLYTGNRLYGYTF. In nucleotides, the CDR3 is TGTGCCAGCAGCTTGTACACCGGGAACAGACTCTATGGCTACACCTTC.

The chain is built from TRBV4-2 and TRBJ1-2; D perhaps matches TRBD1 (6 bases). V shed 4 bases and J shed 0 bases, with 12 bases lying between them. The CDR3 extends over 15 amino acids. Germline V gene lookup returns CDR1 LGHNA and CDR2 YNFKEQ. The CDR3 region has the DNA TGTGCCAGCAGCCCCACGGACAGTACTAACTATGGCTACACCTTC. Translated, it gives CASSPTDSTNYGYTF.

The CDR3 region has the DNA TGTGCCAGCAGCTTGGAGGGGGAAGTGGGAAAAGAGACCCAGTACTTC. As protein: CASSLEGEVGKETQYF. The gene calls are TRBV5-4 and TRBJ2-5; maybe TRBD1 (6 bases). The CDR3 contains 16 residues. V was shortened by 0 bases and J by 3 bases, with 15 bases between the two germline ends. Germline CDR1 is SGHNT and CDR2 is YYREEE (reference sequence).

V and J are TRBV5-6 and TRBJ1-4; 7 bases agree with TRBD1. V lost 2 bases, J lost 5 bases, and 3 bases stayed unmatched. Per the germline V gene, CDR1 is SGHDT and CDR2 is YYEEEE. The CDR3 spans 14 residues. The CDR3 nucleotides read TGTGCCAGCAGCTTTAAACAGGGGAATGAAAAACTGTTTTTT. Its protein is CASSFKQGNEKLFF.

This clone was found once. The chain carries TRBV27 and TRBJ1-1; 7 bases line up with TRBD1. The CDR3 is 14 amino acids. V shed 9 bases, J shed 5 bases, and the junction held 12 bases outside the gene matches. The germline V gene has CDR1 MNHEY and CDR2 SMNVEV (reference sequence). This CDR3 is CASHTGAVFTEAFF. In DNA, the CDR3 is TGTGCCAGTCATACAGGGGCCGTGTTTACTGAAGCTTTCTTT.

The chain carries TRBV7-2 and TRBJ1-5; the D gene is possibly TRBD1 (5 bases). Per germline, CDR1 SGHTA and CDR2 FQGNSA. This CDR3 spans 12 amino acids. Trimming took off 2 bases at V and 7 bases at J, with 6 bases between the two ends. The CDR3 DNA is TGTGCCAGCAGCTTACGGGGGCAGCCCCAGCATTTT. It yields the protein CASSLRGQPQHF.

The chain carries TRBV27 and TRBJ2-1; 9 nucleotides match TRBD1. This CDR3 contains 15 residues. CDR1 and CDR2 (germline): MNHEY, SMNVEV (reference sequence). V shed 1 base and J 5 bases; nucleotides not matched to a gene: 3. CDR3 residues: CASSLLGTGNNEQFF. The CDR3 DNA is TGTGCCAGCAGTTTATTGGGGACAGGGAACAATGAGCAGTTCTTC.